One TCR beta chain is described in this entry. Clones were sequenced by immunoSEQ multiplex PCR, and TCRdb holds only the in-frame ones, with some missing. The table lists 59,000 or so clones, 85% to 90% of them singletons. This specimen belongs to a study of OX40 agonist ivuxolimab in advanced cancers. The CDR3 consists of 14 residues. This clonotype was obtained from an adult with an advanced solid tumor such as melanoma, head and neck, liver or kidney cancer. This chain connects TRBV5-3 to TRBJ2-5, with D perhaps matching TRBD2 (6 bases). The last part of the DNA fits TRBJ2-7 better; the J call may be wrong. TRBV5-3 is classed as an ORF, of uncertain function. Sequencing was performed on CD4+ or CD8+ T cells sorted from blood, taken in a trial of the OX40 agonist ivuxolimab. CDR3: CARSFREETYEQYF. The CDR3 nucleotides are TGTGCCAGAAGCTTCAGGGAGGAGACCTACGAGCAGTACTTC.